A selection of T cell receptor beta chains follows, all from one sample in a study of beta chain features in type 1 diabetes. The assay was immunoSEQ multiplex PCR, and TCRdb's table has in-frame clones only and misses some. Altogether around 240,000 clones are present, roughly 9.6% being singletons, with the ten largest covering 0.03% to 0.035%. The sample comprised naive CD4+ T cells from blood. These receptor sequences come from a woman between 18 and 30 years old in good health. CDR3s include the opening cysteine and the closing phenylalanine or tryptophan. The D gene is left open where the match is weak. Only part of the rows carry a size: once, few, many, or a class if the clone is expanded.

>TRBD2|TRBV5-1|-|14|TRBJ2-4
CASSDGGSGDIQYF
TGCGCCAGCAGCGACGGTGGGAGCGGGGACATTCAGTACTTC
>-|TRBV28|-|17|TRBJ2-3
CASSLGRRTSSTDTQYF
TGTGCCAGCAGCTTAGGGCGAAGAACAAGTAGCACAGATACGCAGTATTTT
>TRBD1|TRBV5-6|few|14|TRBJ1-1
CASSTGQGNTEAFF
TGTGCCAGCAGTACGGGACAGGGGAACACTGAAGCTTTCTTT
>TRBD2|TRBV10-3|-|14|TRBJ2-3
CAISGTSGGGTQYF
TGTGCCATCAGCGGGACTAGCGGGGGTGGTACGCAGTATTTT
>TRBD1|TRBV19|few|15|TRBJ2-7
CASSIVDRGRNEQYF
TGTGCCAGTAGTATAGTCGACAGGGGGCGAAACGAGCAGTACTTC
>-|TRBV30|-|11|TRBJ1-2
CAWRTGGGYTF
TGTGCCTGGAGGACCGGGGGTGGCTACACCTTC
>-|TRBV21-1|-|15|TRBJ2-7
CASTKGQEIFYEQYF
TGTGCCAGCACCAAGGGACAGGAGATCTTCTACGAGCAGTACTTC
>TRBD1|TRBV5-1|few|14|TRBJ2-7
CASIPSAGGDEQYF
TGCGCCAGCATCCCTTCGGCAGGGGGCGACGAGCAGTACTTC
>-|TRBV5-6|few|13|TRBJ2-1
CASSLIQYNEQFF
TGTGCCAGCAGCTTGATACAGTACAATGAGCAGTTCTTC
>TRBD2|TRBV6-1|-|12|TRBJ2-1
CASGEGYNEQFF
TGTGCCAGCGGGGAGGGTTACAATGAGCAGTTCTTC
>-|TRBV6-1|-|14|TRBJ1-1
CASRFRGGDTEAFF
TGTGCCAGCAGGTTCCGGGGAGGGGACACTGAAGCTTTCTTT
>TRBD1|TRBV29-1|-|12|TRBJ1-1
CSGLTGRTEAFF
TGCAGCGGACTGACAGGGAGGACTGAAGCTTTCTTT
>TRBD2|TRBV6-5|few|14|TRBJ2-3
CASSYLAGADTQYF
TGTGCCAGCAGTTACCTAGCGGGAGCAGATACGCAGTATTTT
>-|TRBV27|-|16|TRBJ2-1
CASTDRTGGSHNEQFF
TGTGCCAGCACTGATAGGACTGGCGGAAGCCACAATGAGCAGTTCTTC
>-|TRBV7-2|few|13|TRBJ1-1
CASSFRQNTEAFF
TGTGCCAGCAGCTTCAGGCAGAACACTGAAGCTTTCTTT
>-|TRBV5-4|few|15|TRBJ1-1
CASSLPGREITEAFF
TGTGCCAGCAGTCTTCCAGGCAGAGAGATCACTGAAGCTTTCTTT
>TRBD1|TRBV14|-|15|TRBJ2-2
CASSQQGAETGELFF
TGTGCCAGCAGCCAACAGGGGGCTGAGACCGGGGAGCTGTTTTTT
>-|TRBV6-1|-|15|TRBJ2-7
CASSEARSRGYEQYF
TGTGCCAGCAGTGAAGCAAGGAGCAGGGGCTACGAGCAGTACTTC
>-|TRBV12-5|-|13|TRBJ2-5
CASGPRGLETQYF
TGTGCTAGTGGCCCGAGGGGGTTGGAGACCCAGTACTTC
>-|TRBV2|few|13|TRBJ1-4
CASTTVPSEKLFF
TGTGCCAGCACCACAGTCCCGTCTGAAAAACTGTTTTTT
>TRBD2|TRBV5-1|few|14|TRBJ2-3
CASSSQREWSTQYF
TGCGCCAGCAGCTCCCAGCGGGAGTGGAGTACGCAGTATTTT
>-|TRBV7-6|-|13|TRBJ2-5
CASSPESKETQYF
TGTGCCAGCAGCCCCGAGAGCAAAGAGACCCAGTACTTC
>-|TRBV5-1|-|14|TRBJ1-1
CASSLFSGDTEAFF
TGCGCCAGCAGCTTGTTTTCAGGGGACACTGAAGCTTTCTTT
>-|TRBV29-1|many|14|TRBJ2-3
CSVEGGIKTDTQYF
TGCAGCGTTGAGGGCGGGATAAAGACAGATACGCAGTATTTT
>-|TRBV19|-|14|TRBJ2-1
CASSIGGRFNEQFF
TGTGCCAGTAGTATAGGAGGGAGATTTAATGAGCAGTTCTTC
>TRBD2|TRBV7-3|-|15|TRBJ2-7
CASSLGTSGANEQYF
TGTGCCAGCAGCTTGGGGACTAGCGGGGCTAACGAGCAGTACTTC
>TRBD1|TRBV29-1|-|12|TRBJ1-1
CSVRTGGTEAFF
TGCAGCGTTCGGACAGGGGGGACTGAAGCTTTCTTT
>-|TRBV2|few|14|TRBJ1-2
CASRGALYPYGYTF
TGTGCCAGCAGGGGCGCCCTATACCCCTACGGCTACACCTTC
>TRBD1|TRBV5-1|once|18|TRBJ2-1
CASRGQGGDFIRLNEQFF
TGCGCCAGCAGGGGACAGGGGGGGGACTTCATCCGACTTAATGAGCAGTTCTTC
>TRBD1|TRBV30|-|13|TRBJ1-6
CAWRSQGDSPLHF
TGTGCCTGGAGATCGCAGGGGGATTCACCCCTCCACTTT
>-|TRBV30|many|13|TRBJ2-5
CASRKPIEETQYF
TGTGCCTCCAGGAAACCAATTGAAGAGACCCAGTACTTC
>TRBD1|TRBV5-1|few|18|TRBJ2-3
CASSWSGQGVGGTDTQYF
TGCGCCAGCAGCTGGAGCGGACAGGGGGTCGGAGGCACAGATACGCAGTATTTT
>TRBD1|TRBV30|-|13|TRBJ1-2
CAWTGEGAKGYTF
TGTGCCTGGACGGGTGAGGGGGCGAAGGGCTACACCTTC
>TRBD1|TRBV18|few|17|TRBJ2-1
CASSPPAGTGKRDEQFF
TGTGCCAGCTCACCACCGGCCGGGACAGGGAAGCGGGATGAGCAGTTCTTC
>TRBD2|TRBV6-1|-|13|TRBJ2-7
CASRTSGTYEQYF
TGTGCCAGTAGGACTAGCGGTACCTACGAGCAGTACTTC
>-|TRBV9|few|16|TRBJ2-3
CASSVPGPGGADTQYF
TGTGCCAGCAGCGTACCGGGACCGGGGGGCGCAGATACGCAGTATTTT
>TRBD1|TRBV29-1|few|15|TRBJ2-1
CSVGTGGPSYNEQFF
TGCAGCGTTGGAACAGGGGGCCCCTCCTACAATGAGCAGTTCTTC
>TRBD2|TRBV29-1|few|15|TRBJ2-1
CSAVLAGGLRDEQFF
TGCAGCGCCGTACTAGCGGGAGGGTTAAGGGATGAGCAGTTCTTC
>TRBD2|TRBV5-1|-|18|TRBJ2-1
CASSFGLAATSSYNEQFF
TGCGCCAGCAGCTTCGGACTAGCGGCAACGAGCTCCTACAATGAGCAGTTCTTC
>TRBD1|TRBV7-9|many|15|TRBJ1-5
CASSLEGQGNQPQHF
TGTGCCAGCAGCTTAGAGGGACAGGGGAATCAGCCCCAGCATTTT
>-|TRBV27|-|13|TRBJ2-7
CASRAFGRDEQYF
TGTGCCAGCAGGGCATTTGGGCGGGACGAGCAGTACTTC
>-|TRBV4-1|few|17|TRBJ2-3
CASTVGGRTGVTDTQYF
TGCGCCAGCACCGTCGGGGGTCGGACAGGAGTCACAGATACGCAGTATTTT
>-|TRBV11-2|-|15|TRBJ1-1
CASSLGVRGPTEAFF
TGTGCCAGCAGCTTAGGCGTCAGGGGACCCACTGAAGCTTTCTTT
>TRBD1|TRBV5-1|-|14|TRBJ1-1
CASSDQGGDTEAFF
TGCGCCAGCAGCGATCAGGGGGGAGACACTGAAGCTTTCTTT
>TRBD2|TRBV5-1|few|15|TRBJ2-7
CASSSSTSGNYEQYF
TGCGCCAGCAGCTCGTCGACTAGCGGAAACTACGAGCAGTACTTC
>TRBD1|TRBV19|few|15|TRBJ2-2
CASIRTGPNTGELFF
TGTGCCAGTATTAGGACAGGCCCGAACACCGGGGAGCTGTTTTTT
>TRBD2|TRBV7-8|-|14|TRBJ2-1
CASLRLAGSNEQFF
TGTGCCAGCCTACGACTAGCGGGATCAAATGAGCAGTTCTTC
>-|TRBV5-6|-|18|TRBJ2-3
CASSLGPKTRVWTDTQYF
TGTGCCAGCAGCTTGGGGCCCAAAACTAGGGTTTGGACAGATACGCAGTATTTT
>-|TRBV19|few|14|TRBJ2-2
CASMVQGFTGELFF
TGTGCAAGTATGGTGCAGGGGTTTACCGGGGAGCTGTTTTTT
>-|TRBV27|-|14|TRBJ2-2
CASKTVRNTGELFF
TGTGCCAGCAAGACAGTCAGGAACACCGGGGAGCTGTTTTTT
>TRBD1|TRBV7-2|few|15|TRBJ2-7
CASSFDRGSSYEQYF
TGTGCCAGCAGCTTCGACAGGGGGAGCTCCTACGAGCAGTACTTC
>TRBD1|TRBV6-5|few|16|TRBJ2-3
CASSYLTGGGTDTQYF
TGTGCCAGCAGTTACCTCACAGGGGGAGGCACAGATACGCAGTATTTT
>-|TRBV6-1|few|12|TRBJ2-1
CASSATSRGPFF
TGTGCCAGCAGTGCGACCAGCAGAGGCCCGTTCTTC